The source of this T cell receptor (beta chain) is a study of T cell responses to AZD1222 COVID-19 vaccine. Study-level points and caveats: Donors were mostly white British, more females; clonal diversity possibly underestimated. Spike-specific TCR breadth and depth rose after two AZD1222 doses.

Points on this clone: Its antigen is as yet unknown.

The method was immunoSEQ multiplex PCR; TCRdb's version includes in-frame clones alone and lacks a portion of them. The table includes some 150,000 clones, 85% to 90% detected once. The source is an adult who received the AZD1222 COVID-19 vaccine. Sequenced here: peripheral blood, sampled 28 days after the second AZD1222 dose.

The CDR3: CASSLIGTSGPHYEQYF. CDR3 bases: TGTGCCAGCAGCTTAATAGGGACTAGCGGCCCTCATTACGAGCAGTACTTC. The rearrangement uses TRBV11-2 and TRBJ2-7; 11 bases are a match to TRBD2. V was pared by 2 bases and J by 4 bases, with 10 bases of the junction left unmatched. CDR1 and CDR2 (germline): SGHAT, FQNNGV. The CDR3 consists of 17 residues. The full variable domain, with the rest looked up from reference TRBV11-2 and TRBJ2-7, is EAGVAQSPRYKIIEKRQSVAFWCNPISGHATLYWYQQILGQGPKLLIQFQNNGVVDDSQLPKDRFSAERLKGVDSTLKIQPAKLEDSAVYLCASSLIGTSGPHYEQYFGPGTRLTVT.